This T cell receptor (beta chain) was identified in a study of blood T cells in healthy people across ages (dated by TCRdb to the mid-2010s). With regard to the full study: In model experiments, template switching captured about one uniquely barcoded TCR beta cDNA molecule for every two T cells. Donors of different ages were randomly distributed across sequencing lanes to avoid experimental bias. To track age-related changes in TCR beta repertoire diversity, the study relied on deep sequencing normalized with unique cDNA molecular identifiers. The donors were divided into four age groups: young (average roughly 17 years), middle-aged (roughly 40), aged (approximately 62) and long-lived (82). For two donors (one aged 18 to 29 and one aged 80 or older), the study analyzed two additional independent replicas of 1 million unique cDNA reads from the same blood draw.

Libraries were prepared through 5' RACE. These reads were obtained on an Illumina HiSeq 2500. A second about 7 to 12 cycle PCR used a sample-barcoded 5' primer and a J-beta primer mix. Each TCR beta cDNA molecule received a unique molecular identifier from a template-switch 5' adaptor carrying 12 random nucleotides. Each sample yielded at least 2.5 million CDR3-containing paired-end reads. All of the RNA was converted into first-strand cDNA using the Mint cDNA synthesis kit, with a TRBC-specific oligonucleotide serving as the primer. All cDNA was treated with uracil-DNA glycosylase and then went through a first 18-cycle PCR with the universal primers M1SS and BC2_uni_R. The original methods were these. Each sample was normalized by randomly selecting 1 million high-quality reads, each carrying a distinct molecular identifier. Reads sharing molecular identifiers were discarded rather than binned into consensus sequences. MiTCR, set to a Q25 quality threshold and the strictest error-elimination algorithm, was used for CDR3 identification, clonotype clustering and error correction. A nonparametric unseen species model using Euler transformation provided a lower-bound estimate of total TCR beta diversity. TCRdb trimmed public reads at Q25 via fastp, called clones via MiXCR and kept in-frame beta chains. Every distinct CDR3 protein forms one entry, paired with its most common genes and DNA. Here the V and J calls rest on TCRdb's processing, not on the authors' analysis. A total of about 970,000 distinct CDR3 sequences appear in this sample, 51% of them only once. The ten largest account for roughly a fifth of the sample.

The roughly 39 donors, aged roughly 6 to 95 years, were systemically healthy Caucasian individuals from Russia. Ten milliliters of peripheral blood were drawn from each donor into EDTA-treated Vacutainer tubes. Ficoll-Paque density-gradient centrifugation was used to isolate PBMCs, with at least 6.5 million per sample. Trizol reagent was used to extract total RNA from the PBMCs, yielding at least 5.5 micrograms per sample. Naive CD45RAhigh/CD27high T cell percentages were measured by flow cytometry on a PBMC aliquot from every donor. This clonotype has a handful of counts. What this receptor recognizes is not known. Base qualities were left out, and no much larger clone turns up one base away. Broader findings and caveats from the paper: Since profiling was done on bulk unsorted PBMCs, naive and antigen-experienced compartments could not be conclusively compared. Observed TCR beta diversity correlated strongly with the percentage of naive T cells measured by flow cytometry. The CMV infection status of donors was not known, potentially confounding age-related changes in expanded clonotypes. Estimates of total diversity based on one million sequenced T cells were considered lower bounds and underestimates. Compared with the aged group, the long-lived group had more naive CD4+ T cells, fewer expanded clones and increased TCR diversity, a pattern suggesting age selection. As age increased, observed TCR beta diversity per million T cells dropped in a roughly linear way, and a significant reduction was already evident by age approximately 40.

Reading from cysteine to phenylalanine, the CDR3 counts 13 amino acids. Only the CDR3 portion is preserved as DNA: 39 bases, with reading frame beginning at the first base. As encoded in the germline V gene, CDR1 is SQVTM while CDR2 is ANQGSEA. V was cut back by 3 bases and J by 3 bases, leaving a gap of 12 bases between them. The sample taken for sequencing was blood. The chain was built from TRBV29-1 and TRBJ2-7; the D region is possibly TRBD1 or TRBD2, each matching across 6 bases. The receptor's source is a woman aged 55-69 years in good health. The CDR3 reads CSVEEGVNYEQYF. At the DNA level, the sequence is TGCAGCGTTGAGGAGGGGGTTAACTACGAGCAGTACTTC.